Presented here are 20 T cell receptor beta chains from one specimen sequenced in a study of T cell responses to AZD1222 COVID-19 vaccine. Assay: immunoSEQ multiplex PCR; the TCRdb copy retains only in-frame clones and omits some. The sample records about 140,000 clones, 80% to 90% being singletons. Source: peripheral blood, taken on day 0 of AZD1222 vaccination. Every receptor here comes from an adult in good health.

The chain recombines TRBV28 with TRBJ1-1, with D unclear. The CDR3 totals 13 residues. CDR1 MDHEN and CDR2 SYDVKM come from the germline V gene. With 7 bases removed from V and 1 base from J, the gap between germline ends came to 10 bases. CDR3 nucleotides: TGTGCCAGCATCGACGGCCCGAACACTGAAGCTTTCTTT. Translating it yields CASIDGPNTEAFF.

The rearrangement joins TRBV7-2 to TRBJ2-7; 7 bases map to TRBD2. The CDR3 sequence is 15 residues long. Losses at the gene ends were 5 bases for V and 4 bases for J; bases not matched to a gene: 11. Germline V gives CDR1 SGHTA, CDR2 FQGNSA. DNA for the CDR3: TGTGCCAGCAGCCTAGGGCTCGGGGGGTCATACGAGCAGTACTTC. Its translation: CASSLGLGGSYEQYF.

This clone showed up just a few times. This chain links TRBV6-5 with TRBJ1-1; D is perhaps TRBD1 (6 bases). V was clipped by 4 bases and J by 1 base, with 10 bases between them. The CDR3 has 14 amino acids. Germline V CDR1 and CDR2: MNHEY, SVGAGI. CDR3 bases: TGTGCCAGCAGTTGGACAGCTGGGAACACTGAAGCTTTCTTT. This codes for CASSWTAGNTEAFF.

V gene TRBV6-2 or TRBV6-3 combines with J gene TRBJ1-6; possibly TRBD1 for D (6 bases). This CDR3 contains 14 residues. V was pared by 2 bases and J by 7 bases, with 9 bases between. Germline CDR1 MNHEY, CDR2 SVGEGT. The CDR3 bases are TGTGCCAGCAGTTACGGGGGCATGAATTCACCCCTCCACTTT. It encodes CASSYGGMNSPLHF.

CDR3: CAIRAENTGELFF. The CDR3 nucleotides read TGTGCCATCCGGGCCGAGAACACCGGGGAGCTGTTTTTT. The chain employs TRBV6-5 and TRBJ2-2; D not certain. CDR1 and CDR2 (germline): MNHEY, SVGAGI. This CDR3 comprises 13 residues. V was pared by 10 bases and J by 1 base, with 10 bases between.

The chain carries TRBV7-7 and TRBJ2-1; 9 nucleotides agree with TRBD2. The ends lost 5 bases at V and 7 bases at J; junction bases unmatched: 9. The CDR3 loop spans 15 amino acids. Germline V gene data show CDR1 as SSHAT and CDR2 as FNYEAQ (reference sequence). CDR3 DNA sequence: TGTGCCAGCAGCCGACTAGCGGCTTCTGGGAATGAGCAGTTCTTC. Its protein product is CASSRLAASGNEQFF. The full variable domain, with the rest looked up from reference TRBV7-7 and TRBJ2-1, is GAGVSQSPRYKVTKRGQDVTLRCDPISSHATLYWYQQALGQGPEFLTYFNYEAQPDKSGLPSDRFSAERPEGSISTLTIQRTEQRDSAMYRCASSRLAASGNEQFFGPGTRLTVL.

J is TRBJ2-5 and V is TRBV28; D is unclear. With 6 bases removed from V and 3 bases from J, the gap between germline ends came to 8 bases. The CDR3 covers 12 residues. Germline CDR1 MDHEN, CDR2 SYDVKM. The CDR3 DNA reads TGTGCCAGCAGACCTAGTGAAGAGACCCAGTACTTC. Amino acids: CASRPSEETQYF.

The rearrangement joins TRBV7-2 to TRBJ1-1, with unresolved D. Trimming took 2 bases from V and 1 from J, leaving 5 bases between them. Germline CDR1 SGHTA, CDR2 FQGNSA. The CDR3 totals 13 residues. CDR3 bases: TGTGCCAGCAGCTTAAACCGGAACACTGAAGCTTTCTTT. Amino acid sequence: CASSLNRNTEAFF.

The chain uses TRBV6-2 or TRBV6-3 and TRBJ2-1; the match to TRBD1 covers 7 bases. Germline trimming cut 2 bases from V and 3 bases from J; bases unmatched to any gene: 1. The germline gives CDR1 MNHEY, CDR2 SVGEGT. This CDR3 is built from 14 residues. CDR3 nucleotides: TGTGCCAGCAGTTACCGACAGGGCTACAATGAGCAGTTCTTC. Translated: CASSYRQGYNEQFF.

V is TRBV19 and J is TRBJ1-2; D unresolved. With 3 bases removed from V and 8 bases from J, the gap between germline ends came to 19 bases. Germline values: CDR1 LNHDA, CDR2 SQIVND (reference sequence). The CDR3 has 15 amino acids. This CDR3 reads CASSISVGSLWGYTF. The CDR3 bases are TGTGCCAGTAGTATTAGCGTTGGGTCTTTATGGGGCTACACCTTC. Based on the CDR3 plus reference TRBV19 and TRBJ1-2, the full variable domain is DGGITQSPKYLFRKEGQNVTLSCEQNLNHDAMYWYRQDPGQGLRLIYYSQIVNDFQKGDIAEGYSVSREKKESFPLTVTSAQKNPTAFYLCASSISVGSLWGYTFGSGTRLTVV.

CDR3 coding DNA: TGTGCCAGCAGTGTCTCTAGAGGAAACATTCAGTACTTC. Translating it yields CASSVSRGNIQYF. V gene TRBV12-3 or TRBV12-4 combines with J gene TRBJ2-4, with unresolved D. V lost 5 bases to trimming and J lost 6 bases, with 11 bases between them. CDR3 length: 13 amino acids.

The chain employs TRBV9 and TRBJ2-2; a possible D gene is TRBD1 (5 bases). V dropped 0 bases and J dropped 4 bases, with 13 bases sitting between them. This CDR3 is built from 16 residues. Germline V lookup: CDR1 SGDLS, CDR2 YYNGEE. As DNA, the CDR3 is TGTGCCAGCAGCGTAGTGCAGGGCCTAGGCACCGGGGAGCTGTTTTTT. The encoded protein is CASSVVQGLGTGELFF.

The chain combines TRBV7-2 with TRBJ2-3; 9 bases agree with TRBD2. Germline V gene sequence: CDR1 SGHTA, CDR2 FQGNSA. CDR3 size: 17 residues. Trimming took 1 base from V and 3 from J; bases not matched to a gene: 8. Here the CDR3 reads CASSLVLAGLGTDTQYF. The CDR3 DNA reads as TGTGCCAGCAGCTTAGTGCTAGCGGGATTAGGGACAGATACGCAGTATTTT. The complete variable domain, with remaining parts taken from reference TRBV7-2 and TRBJ2-3, reads GAGVSQSPSNKVTEKGKDVELRCDPISGHTALYWYRQSLGQGLEFLIYFQGNSAPDKSGLPSDRFSAERTGGSVSTLTIQRTQQEDSAVYLCASSLVLAGLGTDTQYFGPGTRLTVL.

This chain joins TRBV11-2 and TRBJ2-5, with unresolved D. This CDR3 is 13 amino acids long. Deletions cut 3 bases from V and 1 base from J, with 6 bases between. Germline V CDR1 and CDR2: SGHAT, FQNNGV. For the CDR3, the DNA is TGTGCCAGCAGCTTCCAGATCCAAGAGACCCAGTACTTC. It encodes CASSFQIQETQYF. The full variable domain, in which reference TRBV11-2 and TRBJ2-5 provide the parts outside the CDR3, is EAGVAQSPRYKIIEKRQSVAFWCNPISGHATLYWYQQILGQGPKLLIQFQNNGVVDDSQLPKDRFSAERLKGVDSTLKIQPAKLEDSAVYLCASSFQIQETQYFGPGTRLLVL.

Worth noting for this clone: An end of the junction differs from the germline gene, which may be a read error. The rearrangement uses TRBV18 and TRBJ1-5; no definite D call. This CDR3 spans 14 amino acids. Germline V CDR1 and CDR2: KGHSH, LQKENI. This chain's CDR3 is CTSSLPGPNQPQHF. The CDR3 coding sequence is TGTACCAGCTCACTACCCGGGCCTAATCAGCCCCAGCATTTT.

The chain has TRBV24-1 and TRBJ1-6; D not resolved. The ends were cut back, 5 bases at V and 0 bases at J, with 13 bases in the middle. Germline assignment: CDR1 KGHDR and CDR2 SFDVKD. The CDR3 is 17 residues long. CDR3 sequence reads: CATSALVVSSYNSPLHF. DNA for the CDR3: TGTGCCACCAGTGCCCTAGTCGTCAGCTCCTATAATTCACCCCTCCACTTT.

The chain links TRBV25-1 to TRBJ2-3; D remains unclear. Per germline, CDR1 MGHDK and CDR2 SYGVNS. Deletions cut 4 bases from V and 0 bases from J, with 8 bases between. This CDR3 region has 14 residues. CDR3: CASSVRASTDTQYF. Here the CDR3 DNA reads TGTGCCAGCAGTGTAAGGGCTAGCACAGATACGCAGTATTTT.

The chain uses TRBV9 and TRBJ2-7; possible D gene TRBD1, 5 bases. From germline, CDR1 is SGDLS and CDR2 YYNGEE. The V gene lost 3 bases and the J gene lost 1 base, with 8 bases spanning the gap. This CDR3 has 13 amino acids. The CDR3 here is CASSADNSYEQYF. The CDR3 nucleotides are TGTGCCAGCAGCGCGGACAATTCCTACGAGCAGTACTTC.

The J gene is TRBJ1-1, the V gene TRBV15; D not resolved. Trimming removed 0 bases at V and 6 bases at J, with 11 bases between. The CDR3 is 14 amino acids. From germline, CDR1 is LNHNV and CDR2 YYDKDF (reference sequence). The CDR3 DNA follows: TGTGCCACCAGCAGAGATCTGGGAGCGCCTGAAGCTTTCTTT. It codes for CATSRDLGAPEAFF.

V usage is TRBV11-3 and J usage is TRBJ2-1; no reliable D call. The ends were cut back, 3 bases at V and 0 bases at J, with 15 bases in the middle. Looked up from germline, CDR1 is SGHNT and CDR2 is YENEEA. The CDR3 runs to 17 residues. Here the CDR3 DNA reads TGTGCCAGCAGCTTCGCGAGTCAACCGACCTCCTACAATGAGCAGTTCTTC. It codes for CASSFASQPTSYNEQFF.